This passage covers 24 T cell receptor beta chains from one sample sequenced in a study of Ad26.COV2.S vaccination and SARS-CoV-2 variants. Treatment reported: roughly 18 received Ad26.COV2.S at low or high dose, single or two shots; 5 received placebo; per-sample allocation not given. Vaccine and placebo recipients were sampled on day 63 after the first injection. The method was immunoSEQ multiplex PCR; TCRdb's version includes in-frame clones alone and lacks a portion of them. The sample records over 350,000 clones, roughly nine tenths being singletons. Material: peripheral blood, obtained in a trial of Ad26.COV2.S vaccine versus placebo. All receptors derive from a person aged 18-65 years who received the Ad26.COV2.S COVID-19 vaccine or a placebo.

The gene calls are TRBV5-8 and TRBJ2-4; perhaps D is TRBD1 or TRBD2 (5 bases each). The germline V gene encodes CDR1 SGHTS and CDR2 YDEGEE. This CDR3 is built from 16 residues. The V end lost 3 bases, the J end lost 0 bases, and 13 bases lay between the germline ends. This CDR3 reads CASSSWDGLAKNIQYF. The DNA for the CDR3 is TGTGCCAGCAGCTCCTGGGACGGATTAGCCAAAAACATTCAGTACTTC. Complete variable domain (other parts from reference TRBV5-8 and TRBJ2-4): EAGVTQSPTHLIKTRGQQATLRCSPISGHTSVYWYQQALGLGLQFLLWYDEGEERNRGNFPPRFSGRQFPNYSSELNVNALELEDSALYLCASSSWDGLAKNIQYFGAGTRLSVL.

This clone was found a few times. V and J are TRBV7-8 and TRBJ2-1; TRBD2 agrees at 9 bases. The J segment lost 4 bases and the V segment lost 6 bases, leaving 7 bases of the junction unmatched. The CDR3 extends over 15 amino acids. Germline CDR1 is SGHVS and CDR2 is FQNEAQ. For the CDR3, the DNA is TGTGCCAGCAGACACGAGCGGGGGGCATACAATGAGCAGTTCTTC. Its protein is CASRHERGAYNEQFF. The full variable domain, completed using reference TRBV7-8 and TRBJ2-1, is GAGVSQSPRYKVAKRGQDVALRCDPISGHVSLFWYQQALGQGPEFLTYFQNEAQLDKSGLPSDRFFAERPEGSVSTLKIQRTQQEDSAVYLCASRHERGAYNEQFFGPGTRLTVL.

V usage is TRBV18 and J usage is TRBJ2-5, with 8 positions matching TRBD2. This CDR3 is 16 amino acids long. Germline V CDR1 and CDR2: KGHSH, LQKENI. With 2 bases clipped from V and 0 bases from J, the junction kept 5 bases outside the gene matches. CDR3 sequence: CASSPGAAGDQETQYF. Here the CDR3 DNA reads TGTGCCAGCTCACCAGGGGCAGCGGGGGACCAAGAGACCCAGTACTTC.

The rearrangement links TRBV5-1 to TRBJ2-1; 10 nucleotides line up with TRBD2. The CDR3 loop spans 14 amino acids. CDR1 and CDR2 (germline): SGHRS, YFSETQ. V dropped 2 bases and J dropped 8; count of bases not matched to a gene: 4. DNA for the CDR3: TGCGCCAGCAGCTTAGCGGGGGGGCGTGATGAGCAGTTCTTC. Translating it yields CASSLAGGRDEQFF.

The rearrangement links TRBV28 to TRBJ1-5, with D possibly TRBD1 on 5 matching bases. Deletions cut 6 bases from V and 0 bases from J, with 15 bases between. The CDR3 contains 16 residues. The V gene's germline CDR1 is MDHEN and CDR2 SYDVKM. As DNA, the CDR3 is TGTGCCAGCAGCACCCCCCAGGGATATAGCAATCAGCCCCAGCATTTT. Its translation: CASSTPQGYSNQPQHF.

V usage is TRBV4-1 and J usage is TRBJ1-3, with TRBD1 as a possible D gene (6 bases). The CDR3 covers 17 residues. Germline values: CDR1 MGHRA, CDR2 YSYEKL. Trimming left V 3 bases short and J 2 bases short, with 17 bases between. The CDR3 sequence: CASSQTITGTTGNTIYF. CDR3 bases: TGCGCCAGCAGCCAGACCATTACAGGGACTACTGGAAACACCATATATTTT.

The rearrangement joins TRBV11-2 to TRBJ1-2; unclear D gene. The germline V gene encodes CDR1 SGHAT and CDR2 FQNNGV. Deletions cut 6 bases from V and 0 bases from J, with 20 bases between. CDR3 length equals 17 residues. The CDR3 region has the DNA TGTGCCAGCAGTACTACCTCTCTGGGATCAGCTAACTATGGCTACACCTTC. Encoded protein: CASSTTSLGSANYGYTF.

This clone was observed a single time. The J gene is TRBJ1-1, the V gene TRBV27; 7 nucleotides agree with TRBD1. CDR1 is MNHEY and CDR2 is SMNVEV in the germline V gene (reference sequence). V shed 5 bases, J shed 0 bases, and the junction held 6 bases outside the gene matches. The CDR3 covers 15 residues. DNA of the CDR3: TGTGCCAGCAGTCCCGGGACAGTTATGAACACTGAAGCTTTCTTT. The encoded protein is CASSPGTVMNTEAFF.

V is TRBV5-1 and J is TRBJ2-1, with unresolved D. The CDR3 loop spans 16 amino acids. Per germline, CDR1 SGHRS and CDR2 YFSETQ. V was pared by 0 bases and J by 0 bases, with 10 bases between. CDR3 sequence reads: CASSLGLVSSYNEQFF. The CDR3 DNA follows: TGCGCCAGCAGCTTGGGGCTAGTGAGCTCCTACAATGAGCAGTTCTTC.

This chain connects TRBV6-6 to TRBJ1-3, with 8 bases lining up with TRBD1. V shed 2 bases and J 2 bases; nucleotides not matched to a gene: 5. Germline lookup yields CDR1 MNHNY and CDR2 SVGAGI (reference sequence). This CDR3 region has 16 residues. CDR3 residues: CASSYPQGGTGNTIYF. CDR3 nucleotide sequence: TGTGCCAGCAGTTACCCACAGGGGGGTACTGGAAACACCATATATTTT.

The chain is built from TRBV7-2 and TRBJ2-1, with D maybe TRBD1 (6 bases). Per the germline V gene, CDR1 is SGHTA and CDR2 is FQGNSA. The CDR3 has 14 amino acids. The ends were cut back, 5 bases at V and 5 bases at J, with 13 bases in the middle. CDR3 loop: CASSPVTGNNEQFF. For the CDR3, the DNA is TGTGCCAGCAGCCCCGTGACAGGAAACAATGAGCAGTTCTTC.

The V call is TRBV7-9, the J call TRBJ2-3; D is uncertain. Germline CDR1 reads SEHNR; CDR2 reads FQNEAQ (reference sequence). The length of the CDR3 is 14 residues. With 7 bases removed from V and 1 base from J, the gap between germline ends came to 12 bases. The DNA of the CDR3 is TGTGCCAGCACCTCCAATACACGCACAGATACGCAGTATTTT. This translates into CASTSNTRTDTQYF.

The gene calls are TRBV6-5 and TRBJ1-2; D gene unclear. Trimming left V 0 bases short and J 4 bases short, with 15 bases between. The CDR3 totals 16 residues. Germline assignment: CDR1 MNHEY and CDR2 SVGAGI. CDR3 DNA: TGTGCCAGCAGTTACTCGGCGCTTTGGGGAGGCTATGGCTACACCTTC. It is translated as CASSYSALWGGYGYTF.

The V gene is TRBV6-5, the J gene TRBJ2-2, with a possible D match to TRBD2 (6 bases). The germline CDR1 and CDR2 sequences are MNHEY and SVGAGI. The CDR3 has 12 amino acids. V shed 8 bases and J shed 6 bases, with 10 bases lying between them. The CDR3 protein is CASRDLAGELFF. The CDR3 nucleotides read TGTGCCAGCCGGGACTTGGCCGGGGAGCTGTTTTTT.

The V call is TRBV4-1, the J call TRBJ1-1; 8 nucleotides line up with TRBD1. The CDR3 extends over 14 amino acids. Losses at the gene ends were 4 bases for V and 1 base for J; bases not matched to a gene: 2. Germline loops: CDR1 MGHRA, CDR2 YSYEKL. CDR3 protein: CASSPGQGNTEAFF. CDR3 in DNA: TGCGCCAGCAGCCCCGGACAGGGGAACACTGAAGCTTTCTTT.

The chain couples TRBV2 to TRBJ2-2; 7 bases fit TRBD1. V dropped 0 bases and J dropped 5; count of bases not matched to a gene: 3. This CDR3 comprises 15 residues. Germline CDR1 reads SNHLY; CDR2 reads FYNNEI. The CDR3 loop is CASSEATGVTGELFF. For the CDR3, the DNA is TGTGCCAGCAGTGAAGCAACAGGGGTAACCGGGGAGCTGTTTTTT.

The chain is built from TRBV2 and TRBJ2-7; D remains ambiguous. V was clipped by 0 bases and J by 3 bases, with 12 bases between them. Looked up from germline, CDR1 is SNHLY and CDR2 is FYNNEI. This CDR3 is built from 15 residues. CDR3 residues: CASSEALQVYYEQYF. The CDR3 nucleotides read TGTGCCAGCAGTGAAGCGCTCCAGGTGTACTACGAGCAGTACTTC.

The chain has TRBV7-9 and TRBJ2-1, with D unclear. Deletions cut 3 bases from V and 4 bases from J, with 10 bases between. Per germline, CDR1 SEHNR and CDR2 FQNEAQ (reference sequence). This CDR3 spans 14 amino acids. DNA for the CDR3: TGTGCCAGCAGCTTTGCTAACCTTTACAATGAGCAGTTCTTC. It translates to CASSFANLYNEQFF.

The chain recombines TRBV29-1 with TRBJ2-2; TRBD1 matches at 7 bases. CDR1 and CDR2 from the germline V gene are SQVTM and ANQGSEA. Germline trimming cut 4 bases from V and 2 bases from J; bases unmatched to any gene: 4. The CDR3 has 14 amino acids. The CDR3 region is CSVGGGTNTGELFF. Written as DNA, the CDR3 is TGCAGCGTTGGAGGGGGCACCAACACCGGGGAGCTGTTTTTT.

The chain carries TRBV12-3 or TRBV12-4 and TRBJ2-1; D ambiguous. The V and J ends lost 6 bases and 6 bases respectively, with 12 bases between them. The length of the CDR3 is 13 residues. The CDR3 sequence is CASRKRPGNEQFF. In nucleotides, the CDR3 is TGTGCCAGCAGAAAAAGACCTGGCAATGAGCAGTTCTTC.

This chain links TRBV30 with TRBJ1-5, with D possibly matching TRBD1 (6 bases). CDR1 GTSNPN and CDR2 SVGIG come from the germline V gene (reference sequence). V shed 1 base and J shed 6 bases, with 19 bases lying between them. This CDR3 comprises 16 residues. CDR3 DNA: TGTGCCTGGAGTGGTGAAGGTCAGGGGAGAGGTCAGCCCCAGCATTTT. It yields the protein CAWSGEGQGRGQPQHF.

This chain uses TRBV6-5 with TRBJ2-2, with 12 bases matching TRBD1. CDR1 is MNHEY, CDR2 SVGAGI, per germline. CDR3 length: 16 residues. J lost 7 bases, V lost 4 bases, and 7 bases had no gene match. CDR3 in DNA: TGTGCCAGCAGTTCGGGACAGGGGGCGCGAGGCGGGGAGCTGTTTTTT. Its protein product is CASSSGQGARGGELFF.

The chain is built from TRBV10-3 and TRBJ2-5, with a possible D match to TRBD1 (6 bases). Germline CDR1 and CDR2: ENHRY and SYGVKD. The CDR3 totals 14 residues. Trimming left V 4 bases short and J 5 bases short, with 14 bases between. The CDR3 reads CAISVRGGLETQYF. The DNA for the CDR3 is TGTGCCATCAGTGTCAGGGGCGGACTGGAGACCCAGTACTTC.

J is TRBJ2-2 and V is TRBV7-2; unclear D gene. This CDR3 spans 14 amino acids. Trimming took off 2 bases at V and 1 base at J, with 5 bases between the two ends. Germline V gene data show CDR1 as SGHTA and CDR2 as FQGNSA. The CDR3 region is CASSLRVNTGELFF. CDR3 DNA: TGTGCCAGCAGCTTAAGGGTGAACACCGGGGAGCTGTTTTTT.